This is a list of T cell receptor beta chains from one sample in a study of identifying expanded T cells in peripheral blood. Libraries were prepared by immunoSEQ multiplex PCR; TCRdb keeps only in-frame clonotypes and omits some of them. In the table there are about 100,000 clones, roughly 88% of which are singletons. Sequencing was performed on blood. The receptors stem from a person aged 18 to 75 in good health. Each CDR3 is given without its conserved first and last residue. Not all rows give a size; the values are once, few, many and, for expanded clones, a class.

v_call: TRBV10-3
j_call: TRBJ2-2
clone_size: -
cdr3_aa: AAAGARNTGELF

v_call: TRBV2
j_call: TRBJ2-3
clone_size: -
cdr3_aa: ASSIEGTDTQY

v_call: TRBV27
j_call: TRBJ2-5
clone_size: -
cdr3_aa: ASSPRQGAIQETQY

v_call: TRBV4-2
j_call: TRBJ2-1
clone_size: -
cdr3_aa: ASSQDRGTSGFNEQF

v_call: TRBV11-1
j_call: TRBJ1-5
clone_size: -
cdr3_aa: ASSPNRGYNQPQH

v_call: TRBV7-9
j_call: TRBJ1-1
clone_size: -
cdr3_aa: ASSPRGGEGNTEAF

v_call: TRBV10-3
j_call: TRBJ2-3
clone_size: -
cdr3_aa: AAGGTDTQY

v_call: TRBV6-1
j_call: TRBJ1-5
clone_size: -
cdr3_aa: ASGDRVPNQPQH

v_call: TRBV5-6
j_call: TRBJ2-5
clone_size: -
cdr3_aa: ASLRGRQETQY

v_call: TRBV29-1
j_call: TRBJ1-4
clone_size: -
cdr3_aa: SVGRANEKLF

v_call: TRBV5-1
j_call: TRBJ2-7
clone_size: few
cdr3_aa: ASSLDNTYEQY

v_call: TRBV7-9
j_call: TRBJ1-2
clone_size: -
cdr3_aa: ASSSGYGYT

v_call: TRBV6-5
j_call: TRBJ2-2
clone_size: -
cdr3_aa: ASRTSGGTGELF

v_call: TRBV7-9
j_call: TRBJ1-2
clone_size: -
cdr3_aa: ASSLAGSRGGGYT

v_call: TRBV6-1
j_call: TRBJ2-2
clone_size: -
cdr3_aa: ASSENAGVTGELF

v_call: TRBV4-3
j_call: TRBJ1-2
clone_size: -
cdr3_aa: ASSQEQAGGFYGYT

v_call: TRBV19
j_call: TRBJ1-1
clone_size: -
cdr3_aa: ASSTPGNTEAF

v_call: TRBV10-3
j_call: TRBJ1-2
clone_size: -
cdr3_aa: AISKPRDGYT

v_call: TRBV7-3
j_call: TRBJ1-1
clone_size: few
cdr3_aa: ASSLMEDTEAF

v_call: TRBV7-9
j_call: TRBJ1-3
clone_size: once
cdr3_aa: ASSFSTRGNTIY

v_call: TRBV5-1
j_call: TRBJ1-2
clone_size: -
cdr3_aa: ASSLAAPDYGYT

v_call: TRBV7-9
j_call: TRBJ2-5
clone_size: -
cdr3_aa: ASSWAGRTAEETQY

v_call: TRBV5-6
j_call: TRBJ2-5
clone_size: few
cdr3_aa: ASRTGTSETQY

v_call: TRBV5-4
j_call: TRBJ2-7
clone_size: -
cdr3_aa: ASSSPVAAPDEQY

v_call: TRBV10-2
j_call: TRBJ2-2
clone_size: -
cdr3_aa: ASSETLRAGELF

v_call: TRBV28
j_call: TRBJ1-5
clone_size: -
cdr3_aa: ASSLGTRYQPQH

v_call: TRBV28
j_call: TRBJ2-2
clone_size: -
cdr3_aa: ASTPGRGELF

v_call: TRBV7-8
j_call: TRBJ2-2
clone_size: -
cdr3_aa: ASLQAVGRATGELF

v_call: TRBV9
j_call: TRBJ2-1
clone_size: -
cdr3_aa: ASSPRPGSRGDEQF

v_call: TRBV29-1
j_call: TRBJ1-1
clone_size: -
cdr3_aa: SAHRGPLEAF

v_call: TRBV18
j_call: TRBJ1-3
clone_size: -
cdr3_aa: ASSPQGGNTIY

v_call: TRBV7-9
j_call: TRBJ2-7
clone_size: -
cdr3_aa: ASSLGGDHEQY

v_call: TRBV5-1
j_call: TRBJ1-3
clone_size: -
cdr3_aa: ASSRGTGGLGSPGNTIY

v_call: TRBV19
j_call: TRBJ2-6
clone_size: -
cdr3_aa: ASSIGRGPWSGANVLT

v_call: TRBV28
j_call: TRBJ1-2
clone_size: -
cdr3_aa: ASSGGYYGYT

v_call: TRBV5-1
j_call: TRBJ2-3
clone_size: few
cdr3_aa: ASSLARQDTQY

v_call: TRBV9
j_call: TRBJ2-5
clone_size: -
cdr3_aa: ASSTLAGGQETQY

v_call: TRBV4-2
j_call: TRBJ1-6
clone_size: -
cdr3_aa: ASSQDLQVDSPLH

v_call: TRBV7-3
j_call: TRBJ2-1
clone_size: -
cdr3_aa: ASSRGLASNEQF

v_call: TRBV20-1
j_call: TRBJ1-3
clone_size: -
cdr3_aa: SAGVTNTIY

v_call: TRBV28
j_call: TRBJ2-4
clone_size: once
cdr3_aa: ASTGYRENIQY